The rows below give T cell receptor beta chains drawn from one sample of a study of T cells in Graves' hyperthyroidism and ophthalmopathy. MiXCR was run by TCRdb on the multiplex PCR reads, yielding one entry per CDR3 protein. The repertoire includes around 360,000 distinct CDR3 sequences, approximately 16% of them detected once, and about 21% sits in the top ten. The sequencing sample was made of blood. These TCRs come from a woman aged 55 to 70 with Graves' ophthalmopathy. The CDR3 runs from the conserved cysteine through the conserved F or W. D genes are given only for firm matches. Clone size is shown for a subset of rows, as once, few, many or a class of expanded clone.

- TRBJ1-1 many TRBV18 CASSTSPGDTEAFF TGTGCCAGCTCAACGTCGCCAGGGGACACTGAAGCTTTCTTT
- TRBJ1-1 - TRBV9 CASSLGGQRHTEAFF TGTGCCAGCAGCCTGGGAGGACAACGGCACACTGAAGCTTTCTTT
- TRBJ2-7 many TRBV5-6 CASSLAVPTVSYEQYF TGTGCCAGCAGCTTGGCCGTTCCAACAGTCTCCTACGAGCAGTACTTC
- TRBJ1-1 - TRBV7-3 CASRQGTHLSEWVYTEAFF TGTGCCAGCAGACAGGGTACCCACCTCTCAGAGTGGGTTTACACTGAAGCTTTCTTT
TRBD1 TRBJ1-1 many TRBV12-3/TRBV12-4 CASSKDRENTEAFF TGTGCCAGCAGTAAGGACAGGGAAAACACTGAAGCTTTCTTT
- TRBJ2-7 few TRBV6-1 CASARADEQYF TGTGCCAGTGCTAGGGCCGACGAGCAGTACTTC
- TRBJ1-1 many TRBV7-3 CASSTGMNTEAFF TGTGCCAGCAGTACGGGGATGAACACTGAAGCTTTCTTT
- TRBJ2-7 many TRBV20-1 CSARDPSASYEQYF TGCAGTGCTAGAGACCCCAGCGCAAGCTACGAGCAGTACTTC
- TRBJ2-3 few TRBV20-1 CSASPDDRDDTDTQYF TGCAGTGCTAGCCCTGATGATAGGGACGACACAGATACGCAGTATTTT
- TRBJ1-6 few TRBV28 CASSLGLNSPLHF TGTGCCAGCAGTTTAGGCCTTAATTCACCCCTCCACTTT
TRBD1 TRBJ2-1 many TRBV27 CASSWAGQGGYNEQFF TGTGCCAGCAGTTGGGCGGGACAGGGGGGCTACAATGAGCAGTTCTTC
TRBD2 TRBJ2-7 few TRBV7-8 CASSIDGTSGSPTYEQYF TGTGCCAGCAGCATAGATGGGACTAGCGGGAGCCCTACCTACGAGCAGTACTTC
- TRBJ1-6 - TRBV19 CASSNGGQYSPLHF TGTGCCAGTAGTAACGGGGGCCAGTATTCACCCCTCCACTTT
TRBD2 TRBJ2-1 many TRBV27 CASSLAGIVEQFF TGTGCCAGCAGTCTAGCGGGAATTGTTGAGCAGTTCTTC
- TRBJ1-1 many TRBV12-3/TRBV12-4 CASTPMNTEAFF TGTGCCAGCACGCCCATGAACACTGAAGCTTTCTTT
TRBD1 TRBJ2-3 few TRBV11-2 CASSPRDSLVVTQYF TGTGCCAGCAGTCCTCGGGACAGCCTGGTCGTTACGCAGTATTTT
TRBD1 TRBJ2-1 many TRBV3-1 CASSQPIGTGLVNEQFF TGTGCCAGCAGCCAACCTATCGGGACAGGACTCGTCAATGAGCAGTTCTTC
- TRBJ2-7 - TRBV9 CASSVSAQDLYEQYF TGTGCCAGCAGCGTATCGGCGCAGGACCTATACGAGCAGTACTTC
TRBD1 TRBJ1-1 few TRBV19 CASSIVLGQLGAEAFF TGTGCCAGTAGTATAGTCCTGGGACAGCTGGGCGCTGAAGCTTTCTTT
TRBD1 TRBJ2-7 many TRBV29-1 CSVQRTGDYEQYF TGCAGCGTTCAACGGACAGGGGACTACGAGCAGTACTTC
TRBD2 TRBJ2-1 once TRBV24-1 CATSDSGGRSYNEQFF TGTGCCACCAGTGATTCGGGCGGGAGATCCTACAATGAGCAGTTCTTC
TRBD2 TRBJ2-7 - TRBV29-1 CSVTSGGTYEQYF TGCAGCGTAACTAGCGGGGGAACCTACGAGCAGTACTTC
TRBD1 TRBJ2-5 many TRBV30 CAWSVTGGRETQYF TGTGCCTGGAGTGTTACAGGGGGCCGGGAGACCCAGTACTTC
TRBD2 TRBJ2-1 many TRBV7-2 CASSYPPSGRYNEQFF TGTGCCAGCAGCTACCCCCCTAGCGGGAGATACAATGAGCAGTTCTTC
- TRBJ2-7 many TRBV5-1 CASSLEPPRSALVFYEQYF TGCGCCAGCAGCTTGGAGCCCCCTCGGTCGGCACTAGTTTTCTACGAGCAGTACTTC
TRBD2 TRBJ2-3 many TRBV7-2 CASSLSGRGDTQYF TGTGCCAGCAGCCTTAGCGGGAGAGGAGATACGCAGTATTTT
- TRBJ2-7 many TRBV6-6 CASSYSIFSYEQYF TGTGCCAGCAGTTACTCGATATTTTCCTACGAGCAGTACTTC
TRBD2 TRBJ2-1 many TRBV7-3 CASSLSAGGPSGNEQFF TGTGCCAGCAGCTTATCAGCGGGAGGGCCCTCTGGCAATGAGCAGTTCTTC
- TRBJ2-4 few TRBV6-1 CASEGQAKNIQYF TGTGCCAGCGAAGGGCAAGCCAAAAACATTCAGTACTTC
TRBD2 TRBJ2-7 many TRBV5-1 CASSLGLAGVDEQYF TGCGCCAGCAGCTTGGGACTAGCGGGAGTCGACGAGCAGTACTTC
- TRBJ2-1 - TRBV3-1 CASSPSPSSYNEQFF TGTGCCAGCAGCCCCAGCCCGAGCTCCTACAATGAGCAGTTCTTC
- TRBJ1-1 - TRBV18 CASSPGEGTEAFF TGTGCCAGCTCACCCGGGGAGGGCACTGAAGCTTTCTTT
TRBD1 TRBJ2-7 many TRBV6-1 CASRTGYGSYEQYF TGTGCCAGCAGGACAGGGTACGGCTCCTACGAGCAGTACTTC
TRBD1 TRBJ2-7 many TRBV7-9 CASSLTGTGNYEQYF TGTGCCAGCAGCTTGACAGGGACAGGGAACTACGAGCAGTACTTC
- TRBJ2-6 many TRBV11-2 CASPGQNSGANVLTF TGTGCCAGTCCGGGTCAAAACTCTGGGGCCAACGTCCTGACTTTC
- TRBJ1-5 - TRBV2 CASRERGGNQPQHF TGTGCCAGCAGGGAAAGGGGAGGCAATCAGCCCCAGCATTTT
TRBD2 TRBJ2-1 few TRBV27 CASSFRGLAGEEQFF TGTGCCAGCAGTTTTCGGGGACTAGCTGGAGAAGAGCAGTTCTTC
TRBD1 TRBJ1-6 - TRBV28 CASSPGQRFYNSPLHF TGTGCCAGCAGTCCGGGACAGCGCTTCTATAATTCACCCCTCCACTTT
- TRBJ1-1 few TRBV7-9 CASNRNTNTEAFF TGTGCCAGCAACCGGAACACGAACACTGAAGCTTTCTTT
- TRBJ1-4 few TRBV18 CASSPTLDEKLFF TGTGCCAGCTCACCTACTTTAGATGAAAAACTGTTTTTT
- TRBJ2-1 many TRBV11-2 CASSLGSANNEQFF TGTGCCAGCAGCTTAGGGTCAGCAAACAATGAGCAGTTCTTC
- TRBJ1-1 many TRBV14 CASSQRGLHMNTEAFF TGTGCCAGCAGCCAAAGGGGACTGCACATGAACACTGAAGCTTTCTTT
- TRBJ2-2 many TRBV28 CASSFGGELFF TGTGCCAGCAGTTTCGGGGGGGAGCTGTTTTTT
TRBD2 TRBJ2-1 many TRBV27 CASSSRPLGLAANNEQFF TGTGCCAGCAGTTCCCGCCCTCTCGGGCTAGCGGCAAACAATGAGCAGTTCTTC
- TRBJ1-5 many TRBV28 CASSFFKGGNQPQHF TGTGCCAGCAGTTTTTTTAAGGGTGGGAATCAGCCCCAGCATTTT